This T cell receptor (beta chain) was observed in a study of radiotherapy plus CTLA-4 blockade in lung cancer. About the research overall: Among patients, under 20% showed objective responses, and roughly 30% had disease control.

This CDR3 has 15 residues. Per the germline V gene, CDR1 is SGHNT and CDR2 is YYREEE (reference sequence). V gave up 0 bases and J gave up 4 bases, with 13 bases separating them. As for this clone: Antigen unknown.

Study-wide findings and caveats: Early blood T cell clone dynamics reportedly forecast response best, with interferon-beta. The study found tumor-derived TCR clones expanded in blood after radiotherapy plus ipilimumab.

Focal radiation with ipilimumab CTLA-4 blockade was given to patients with chemo-refractory metastatic non-small-cell lung cancer. Profiling relied on immunoSEQ multiplex PCR, and the TCRdb table lists in-frame clones only, not all of them. The table lists 25,000 to 35,000 clones, more than 80% of them singletons. V is TRBV5-4 and J is TRBJ1-2, with a possible D match to TRBD1 (6 bases). Sequencing used peripheral blood, obtained from a patient treated with radiotherapy plus ipilimumab. The sequence came from a human donor with non-small cell lung cancer that progressed on radiotherapy plus ipilimumab. This CDR3 is CASSLGGGAGYGYTF. The CDR3 nucleotides are TGTGCCAGCAGCTTGGGAGGGGGGGCTGGCTATGGCTACACCTTC.